This T cell receptor beta chain was retrieved from a study of blood T cells in healthy people across ages (dated by TCRdb to between 2015 and 2017). Some background on the complete study: In model experiments, template switching captured about one uniquely barcoded TCR beta cDNA molecule for every two T cells. Using deep sequencing normalized with unique cDNA molecular identifiers, the study measured how TCR beta repertoire diversity changes with age. Donors were grouped into four age groups: young (average roughly 17 years), middle-aged (39), aged (around 62) and long-lived (roughly 80). To avoid experimental bias, donors of different ages were distributed randomly across sequencing lanes. Using the same blood draw, the study looked at two additional independent replicas of 1 million unique cDNA reads for two donors, one aged 18 to 30 and the other aged 80 or older.

Results and caveats for the whole study, not just this receptor: Donor CMV infection status was unknown, potentially confounding age-related changes in expanded clonotypes. Compared with the aged group, more naive CD4+ T cells, fewer expanded clones and increased TCR diversity were shown by the long-lived group, suggesting age selection. Estimates of total diversity from one million sequenced T cells were regarded as lower bounds and underestimates. The percentage of naive T cells measured by flow cytometry correlated strongly with observed TCR beta diversity. Bulk unsorted PBMC profiling prevented conclusive comparison of naive and antigen-experienced compartments. As age increased, observed TCR beta diversity per million T cells dropped in a roughly linear way, and a significant reduction was already evident by age 40.

Systemically healthy Caucasian individuals from Russia, some 38 in total and aged roughly 6 to 90 years, were included as donors. Ten milliliters of peripheral blood were drawn from each donor into EDTA-treated Vacutainer tubes. Ficoll-Paque density-gradient centrifugation was used to isolate PBMCs, with at least 7 million per sample. Total RNA was extracted from PBMCs with Trizol reagent, with at least 6 micrograms obtained per sample. For every donor, an aliquot of PBMCs went through flow cytometry to measure the percentages of naive CD45RAhigh/CD27high T cells. About this clonotype: It lacks a known antigen. The input lacks base qualities; no much larger clone sits a single base away.

The CDR3 holds 12 amino acids from the cysteine to the phenylalanine. Kept here is only the CDR3 DNA, which spans 36 bases and is read in frame from base 1. V and J are truncated by 0 bases and 8 bases respectively, leaving an intervening sequence of 7 bases. Taken from the germline V gene (reference sequence), the CDR1 and CDR2 loops are DFQATT and SNEGSKA. Library creation used 5' RACE. TCRdb names Illumina HiSeq 2500 as the instrument used. A second PCR of roughly 6 to 11 cycles was run with a J-beta primer mix and a sample-barcoded 5' primer. Each TCR beta cDNA molecule received a unique molecular identifier from a template-switch 5' adaptor carrying 12 random nucleotides. Each sample yielded at least 2.5 million CDR3-containing paired-end reads. First-strand cDNA was synthesized from all RNA with the Mint cDNA synthesis kit, primed by a TRBC-specific oligonucleotide. After uracil-DNA glycosylase treatment, a first 18-cycle PCR used universal primers M1SS and BC2_uni_R on all cDNA. The paper's data handling went like this. For normalization, 1 million high-quality reads were randomly selected from each sample, with every read carrying a distinct molecular identifier. Instead of being binned into consensus sequences, reads with shared molecular identifiers were discarded. CDR3 identification, clonotype clustering and error correction used MiTCR with a Q25 quality threshold and the strictest error-elimination algorithm. Lower-bound total TCR beta diversity was estimated with a nonparametric unseen species model using Euler transformation. Clones were called with MiXCR by TCRdb after fastp trimmed the public reads at Q25, and only in-frame beta chains were retained. Rows are unified per CDR3 protein, each entry keeping the most common DNA and genes. TCRdb's processing, not the authors', yielded these V and J calls. Here the sample has about a million distinct CDR3 sequences; 51% occur a single time. Around a fifth of the sample belongs to the ten largest clones.

This sequence uses TRBV20-1 and TRBJ1-4; a tentative D call is TRBD1 (5 bases match). This clonotype was obtained from a woman aged 60 to 75 in good health. The material sequenced was blood. The base sequence is TGCAGTGCTAGAGATACAGGAGAAAAACTGTTTTTT. This gives the protein CSARDTGEKLFF.